This T cell receptor (beta chain) was captured by sequencing in a study of a mutant IDH1 vaccine in newly diagnosed glioma. Study in general: Scheduled for weeks 1, 3, 5, 7, 11, 15, 19 and 23, eight vaccinations were given to patients. In some groups vaccination began 4-6 weeks post-radiotherapy; others received it with temozolomide. Patients arrived already treated with radiotherapy, temozolomide, or both, most having had both.

Notes on this clone: What it binds is not known.

Time point: week 5, during vaccination. With topical imiquimod, each dose of the vaccine consisted of 300 ug of mutant IDH1 20-mer peptide. Germline lookup yields CDR1 SGHRS and CDR2 YFSETQ. The CDR3 contains 15 residues. Deletions cut 2 bases from V and 2 bases from J, with 13 bases between. The assay was immunoSEQ multiplex PCR, and TCRdb's table has in-frame clones only and misses some. The sample has approximately 80,000 clones, 75% to 95% seen once; the top ten hold roughly 0.5%. Specimen: PBMCs, collected from a glioma patient whose treatment included an IDH1 peptide vaccine. This receptor was obtained from a woman aged 45-59 years with glioma. J is TRBJ1-1 and V is TRBV5-1, with a possible D match to TRBD1 (5 bases). The CDR3 coding sequence is TGCGCCAGCAGCTTTACGGCAGGGATTAACACTGAAGCTTTCTTT. Amino acid sequence: CASSFTAGINTEAFF.